Following are 27 T cell receptor beta chains from one sample sequenced in a study of cytomegalovirus exposure and HLA in healthy donors. This PCR relied on a set of 60 Vbeta primers and 13 Jbeta primers. Using immunoSEQ multiplex PCR, the repertoire was profiled, and TCRdb retains in-frame clones only, with some absent. The sample includes tens of thousands of clones, approximately 64% seen only once; the top ten take 5.5% to 6%. The source material was PBMCs. All receptors come from a boy younger than 18 in good health and CMV-seropositive.

The genes are TRBV5-1 and TRBJ1-2, with D maybe TRBD1 (5 bases). The CDR3 has 16 amino acids. CDR1 and CDR2 from the germline V gene are SGHRS and YFSETQ. The germline V and J ends were trimmed by 0 bases and 4 bases, with 16 bases remaining between them. In nucleotides, the CDR3 is TGCGCCAGCAGCTTGGGTTATATGGGGCGCAGCTATGGCTACACCTTC. This encodes CASSLGYMGRSYGYTF.

This clone was seen a handful of times. The chain has TRBV19 and TRBJ1-5, with 8 positions matching TRBD1. Trimming at V came to 6 bases and at J to 4 bases, leaving 2 bases not matched to a gene. The CDR3 runs to 13 residues. Per the germline V gene, CDR1 is LNHDA and CDR2 is SQIVND (reference sequence). CDR3 bases: TGTGCCAGTAGGGACAGGGAAAATCAGCCCCAGCATTTT. Translated, it gives CASRDRENQPQHF.

The V and J genes are TRBV6-5 and TRBJ2-7, with a weak D call TRBD2 (6 bases). Trimming removed 6 bases from V and 6 bases from J, with 18 bases in between. The V gene's germline CDR1 is MNHEY and CDR2 SVGAGI. The CDR3 contains 14 residues. The CDR3 DNA sequence: TGTGCCAGCAGGTTAGGAGGGCCCTACGTCGAGCAGTACTTC. It encodes CASRLGGPYVEQYF.

This clone was counted a few times. The rearrangement links TRBV25-1 to TRBJ2-5; TRBD2 matches 13 bases. With the DNA end fitting TRBJ2-7 better, the J assignment may be wrong. This CDR3 spans 16 amino acids. Germline CDR1 is MGHDK and CDR2 is SYGVNS. The CDR3: CASSYWTSGRGYEQYF. CDR3 DNA: TGTGCCAGCAGTTACTGGACTAGCGGGAGAGGGTACGAGCAGTACTTC.

The V call is TRBV11-2, the J call TRBJ2-7, with 8 bases fitting TRBD1. The length of the CDR3 is 15 residues. The V gene's germline CDR1 is SGHAT and CDR2 FQNNGV. V shed 5 bases and J 2 bases; nucleotides not matched to a gene: 8. The CDR3 region is CASSDRTGSTYEQYF. The CDR3 DNA follows: TGTGCCAGCAGCGACCGGACAGGGTCAACCTACGAGCAGTACTTC.

This clone was observed a handful of times. The chain joins TRBV5-1 to TRBJ2-2; D remains unclear. The CDR3 length is 14 residues. The V end lost 1 base, the J end lost 7 bases, and 11 bases lay between the germline ends. Germline CDR1 is SGHRS and CDR2 is YFSETQ. The CDR3 is CASSLRSDNGELFF. The CDR3, as DNA: TGCGCCAGCAGCTTGAGGAGCGATAACGGGGAGCTGTTTTTT.

CDR3 nucleotides: TGTGCCAGCAGCAATGGCCCACTAGCGGGGTTCGAGCAGTACTTC. Translating it yields CASSNGPLAGFEQYF. This sequence joins TRBV5-6 and TRBJ2-5; 10 bases map to TRBD2. Near its end, the DNA agrees better with TRBJ2-7, so the J call may be wrong. CDR1 and CDR2 from the germline V gene are SGHDT and YYEEEE. This CDR3 has 15 amino acids.

The rearrangement uses TRBV5-1 and TRBJ1-3; D ambiguous. This CDR3 comprises 17 residues. The germline V gene has CDR1 SGHRS and CDR2 YFSETQ. V lost 4 bases, J lost 0 bases, and 17 bases lay in between. CDR3 amino acids: CASSTGGSGSSGNTIYF. Here the CDR3 DNA reads TGCGCCAGCAGCACCGGAGGGTCGGGGAGCTCTGGAAACACCATATATTTT.

The CDR3: CASSQETGSGRHRYEQYF. In DNA, the CDR3 is TGCGCCAGCAGCCAAGAAACGGGGAGCGGGCGCCACCGATACGAGCAGTACTTC. The chain combines TRBV4-3 with TRBJ2-7; tentatively, D is TRBD2 (6 bases). From germline, CDR1 is LGHNA and CDR2 YSLEER. This CDR3 is 18 amino acids long. Trimming shortened V by 0 bases and J by 4 bases, and 22 bases separated the two germline ends.

This sequence joins TRBV29-1 and TRBJ1-1; TRBD1 agrees at 9 bases. Trimming removed 7 bases from V and 8 bases from J; junction bases left unmatched: 8. From germline, CDR1 is SQVTM and CDR2 ANQGSEA. The CDR3 spans 12 residues. Here the CDR3 reads CSASGQGREAFF. DNA of the CDR3: TGCAGCGCATCCGGACAGGGGAGAGAAGCTTTCTTT.

The CDR3 DNA is TGTGCCAGCAGTTTAGGGACAGGGACGTCGTACGAGCAGTACTTC. Translated, it gives CASSLGTGTSYEQYF. The genes are TRBV27 and TRBJ2-7; TRBD1 matches at 9 bases. Trimming removed 2 bases from V and 4 bases from J; junction bases left unmatched: 6. CDR1 MNHEY and CDR2 SMNVEV come from the germline V gene (reference sequence). This CDR3 has 15 amino acids.

The rearrangement joins TRBV27 to TRBJ1-6, with TRBD1 matching over 7 bases. Losses at the gene ends were 6 bases for V and 4 bases for J; bases not matched to a gene: 6. CDR1 MNHEY and CDR2 SMNVEV come from the germline V gene (reference sequence). The CDR3 spans 15 residues. The CDR3 reads CASSQETGYNSPLHF. In DNA form, the CDR3 reads TGTGCCAGCAGCCAAGAGACAGGGTATAATTCACCCCTCCACTTT.

This sequence joins TRBV27 and TRBJ2-7, with 8 bases fitting TRBD2. This CDR3 has 13 amino acids. Germline CDR1 MNHEY, CDR2 SMNVEV (reference sequence). Unmatched junction bases numbered 3, after V lost 3 bases and J lost 5 bases. The CDR3 spells CASSFGGAHEQYF. CDR3 nucleotides: TGTGCCAGCAGTTTCGGGGGGGCCCACGAGCAGTACTTC.

V and J are TRBV19 and TRBJ1-5; TRBD1 is a possible D gene (6 bases). Germline V gene data show CDR1 as LNHDA and CDR2 as SQIVND (reference sequence). V was cut by 5 bases and J by 8 bases, with 19 bases left in between. The CDR3 spans 15 residues. Written as DNA, the CDR3 is TGTGCCAGTAGTTTCTTCCGGGACAAGGTAAAGCCCCAGCATTTT. Its translation: CASSFFRDKVKPQHF.

This clone came up once. The rearrangement joins TRBV14 to TRBJ2-7, with D perhaps matching TRBD1 (5 bases). The CDR3 is 15 residues long. The germline V gene encodes CDR1 SGHDN and CDR2 FVKESK. V was trimmed by 6 bases and J by 2 bases, leaving 17 bases between them. CDR3 region: CASSPLMGQAYEQYF. For the CDR3, the DNA is TGTGCCAGCAGTCCACTCATGGGGCAGGCCTACGAGCAGTACTTC.

The chain uses TRBV2 and TRBJ2-3; D possibly corresponds to TRBD2 (5 bases). V lost 6 bases, J lost 2 bases, and 6 bases lay in between. The CDR3 spans 12 residues. Germline V CDR1 and CDR2: SNHLY, FYNNEI. CDR3 in amino acids: CASRGDTDTQYF. The CDR3 nucleotides are TGTGCCAGCAGGGGAGACACAGATACGCAGTATTTT. Variable domain in full (rest from reference TRBV2 and TRBJ2-3): EPEVTQTPSHQVTQMGQEVILRCVPISNHLYFYWYRQILGQKVEFLVSFYNNEISEKSEIFDDQFSVERPDGSNFTLKIRSTKLEDSAMYFCASRGDTDTQYFGPGTRLTVL.

The chain is built from TRBV4-2 and TRBJ1-2, with TRBD1 matching 8 bases. Unmatched junction bases numbered 6, after V lost 2 bases and J lost 4 bases. Germline V CDR1 and CDR2: LGHNA, YNFKEQ. The CDR3 runs 15 residues. In DNA form, the CDR3 reads TGTGCCAGCAGCCAAATCCCCACAGGGGGCTATGGCTACACCTTC. It specifies CASSQIPTGGYGYTF.

The chain has TRBV7-8 and TRBJ2-2, with D possibly TRBD1 on 6 matching bases. Per the germline V gene, CDR1 is SGHVS and CDR2 is FQNEAQ. V shed 6 bases and J shed 4 bases, with 18 bases lying between them. The CDR3 loop spans 16 amino acids. The CDR3 loop is CASRQRRGQITGELFF. The CDR3 DNA follows: TGTGCCAGCAGACAAAGACGTGGACAGATCACCGGGGAGCTGTTTTTT.

The chain employs TRBV7-3 and TRBJ1-6; D perhaps matches TRBD1 (5 bases). The CDR3 loop spans 13 amino acids. The germline V and J ends were trimmed by 5 bases and 13 bases, with 15 bases remaining between them. The germline gives CDR1 SGHTA, CDR2 FQGTGA. CDR3 in amino acids: CASSLTLGGPLHF. The CDR3 DNA reads TGTGCCAGCAGCCTCACTCTCGGGGGGCCCCTCCACTTT. The entire variable domain, with the rest obtained from reference TRBV7-3 and TRBJ1-6, is as follows: GAGVSQTPSNKVTEKGKYVELRCDPISGHTALYWYRQSLGQGPEFLIYFQGTGAADDSGLPNDRFFAVRPEGSVSTLKIQRTERGDSAVYLCASSLTLGGPLHFGNGTRLTVT.

This clone was recorded a few times. V is TRBV6-1 and J is TRBJ1-5, with TRBD1 matching 9 bases. The ends lost 4 bases at V and 7 bases at J; junction bases unmatched: 2. The CDR3 is 13 amino acids. Germline V gene lookup returns CDR1 MNHNS and CDR2 SASEGT. Here the CDR3 reads CASSGQGDQPQHF. As DNA, the CDR3 is TGTGCCAGCAGTGGACAGGGGGACCAGCCCCAGCATTTT.

This chain uses TRBV30 with TRBJ1-6, with D unclear. The CDR3 contains 16 residues. CDR1 and CDR2 from the germline V gene are GTSNPN and SVGIG (reference sequence). V was trimmed by 0 bases and J by 0 bases, leaving 9 bases between them. CDR3 amino acids: CAWSVPRSSYNSPLHF. In DNA, the CDR3 is TGTGCCTGGAGTGTACCCCGGAGCTCCTATAATTCACCCCTCCACTTT.

The chain has TRBV29-1 and TRBJ2-7; TRBD2 matches 11 bases. The CDR3 sequence is 13 residues long. Germline values: CDR1 SQVTM, CDR2 ANQGSEA. With V trimmed by 7 bases and J by 3 bases, 5 bases remained unmatched. DNA for the CDR3: TGCAGCGGTATTACTAGCGGGGGCTACGAGCAGTACTTC. Protein sequence: CSGITSGGYEQYF.

V gene TRBV18 combines with J gene TRBJ2-1; perhaps TRBD2 as D (5 bases). This CDR3 has 14 amino acids. Deletions cut 0 bases from V and 5 bases from J, with 8 bases between. CDR1 and CDR2 from the germline V gene are KGHSH and LQKENI. The CDR3 nucleotides read TGTGCCAGCTCACCACCGTCGGGAAACAATGAGCAGTTCTTC. Protein sequence: CASSPPSGNNEQFF.

The chain is built from TRBV6-5 and TRBJ1-2; 8 nucleotides line up with TRBD1. This CDR3 spans 16 amino acids. CDR1 and CDR2 (germline): MNHEY, SVGAGI. With 0 bases clipped from V and 4 bases from J, the junction kept 7 bases outside the gene matches. CDR3: CASSYSPTGASYGYTF. CDR3 bases: TGTGCCAGCAGTTACTCGCCGACAGGGGCTAGCTATGGCTACACCTTC.

V is TRBV6-5 and J is TRBJ2-5; D possibly corresponds to TRBD2 (5 bases). Germline CDR1 reads MNHEY; CDR2 reads SVGAGI. The CDR3 is 16 residues long. Trimming left V 2 bases short and J 4 bases short, with 17 bases between. CDR3 amino acids: CASSYATRPGGETQYF. The DNA for the CDR3 is TGTGCCAGCAGTTACGCCACACGACCCGGAGGAGAGACCCAGTACTTC.

The chain has TRBV10-3 and TRBJ2-7, with 9 nucleotides matching TRBD2. Looked up from germline, CDR1 is ENHRY and CDR2 is SYGVKD. The length of the CDR3 is 13 residues. V was pared by 3 bases and J by 6 bases, with 3 bases of the junction left unmatched. The CDR3 DNA is TGTGCCATCAGTGACCTAGCGGGACGCGAGCAGTACTTC. Its protein is CAISDLAGREQYF.

This chain uses TRBV25-1 with TRBJ2-1; D may be TRBD2 (6 bases). The V gene lost 3 bases and the J gene lost 4 bases, with 16 bases spanning the gap. Looked up from germline, CDR1 is MGHDK and CDR2 is SYGVNS. The CDR3 covers 16 residues. CDR3 nucleotides: TGTGCCAGCAGTGAGGTCGGGGGACTTGGGTACAATGAGCAGTTCTTC. This sequence encodes CASSEVGGLGYNEQFF.